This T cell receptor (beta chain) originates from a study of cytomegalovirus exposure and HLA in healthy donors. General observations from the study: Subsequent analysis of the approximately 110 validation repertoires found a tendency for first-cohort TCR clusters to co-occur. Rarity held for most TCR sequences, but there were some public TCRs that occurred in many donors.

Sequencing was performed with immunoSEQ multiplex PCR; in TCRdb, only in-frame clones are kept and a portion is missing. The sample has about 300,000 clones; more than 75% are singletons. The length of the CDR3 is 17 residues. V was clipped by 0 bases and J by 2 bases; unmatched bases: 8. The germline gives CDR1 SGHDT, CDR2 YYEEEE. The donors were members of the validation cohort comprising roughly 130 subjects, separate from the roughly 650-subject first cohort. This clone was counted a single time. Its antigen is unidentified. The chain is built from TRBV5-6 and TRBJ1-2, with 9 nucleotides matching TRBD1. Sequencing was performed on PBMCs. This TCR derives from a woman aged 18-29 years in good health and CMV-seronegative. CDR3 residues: CASSLGTTGGQNYGYTF. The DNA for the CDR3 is TGTGCCAGCAGCTTGGGGACTACAGGGGGCCAAAACTATGGCTACACCTTC.